This T cell receptor beta chain was sequenced during a study of a mutant IDH1 vaccine in newly diagnosed glioma. The sample's time point: week 47, end of study. Doses consisted of 300 ug of mutant IDH1 20-mer peptide each, paired with topical imiquimod. Germline-derived CDR1 and CDR2 are SGHTA and FQGNSA. The CDR3 is 14 amino acids. V was clipped by 1 base and J by 7 bases; unmatched bases: 3. On this clone itself: Its antigen remains unknown.

TCRdb's table, derived via immunoSEQ multiplex PCR, lists solely in-frame clones and lacks some. The profile shows around 100,000 clones, 89% of them singletons. This sequence originates from a woman aged 45-60 years with glioma. The chain carries TRBV7-2 and TRBJ2-1; 8 positions agree with TRBD2. The sequencing used PBMCs, collected from a glioma patient whose treatment included an IDH1 peptide vaccine. Written as DNA, the CDR3 is TGTGCCAGCAGCTTAGTGGGGACTAGTAATGAGCAGTTCTTC. This translates into CASSLVGTSNEQFF.